The rows below give T cell receptor beta chains drawn from one sample of a study of shared clonotypes between healthy human individuals. Sequencing used immunoSEQ multiplex PCR; TCRdb keeps in-frame clones, though not all of them. The sample carries a few million clones, around 92% recorded once. Sequencing was done on a sample of naive CD4+ T cells from PBMCs. Receptor source: a man between 18 and 29 years old in good health. Some clones in this sample may be carry-over from other donors' samples. CDR3s include the opening cysteine and the closing phenylalanine or tryptophan. D genes are given only for firm matches. Some rows mark clone size as missing; the rest say once, few, many or name a class of expanded clone.

d_call	clone_size	j_call	v_call	cdr3_length	cdr3_aa	cdr3_nt
NA	NA	TRBJ1-2	TRBV19	13	CASSSRINYGYTF	TGTGCCAGTAGTAGCCGGATTAACTATGGCTACACCTTC
TRBD2	NA	TRBJ2-1	TRBV28	15	CASRLSGGSNNEQFF	TGTGCCAGCAGACTGAGCGGGGGCAGCAACAATGAGCAGTTCTTC
TRBD2	NA	TRBJ2-5	TRBV6-5	13	CASSYSTSGLKYF	TGTGCCAGCAGTTACTCGACTAGCGGGTTGAAGTACTTC
TRBD2	NA	TRBJ2-3	TRBV18	19	CASSPRMVLAGGGKDTQYF	TGTGCCAGCTCACCACGCATGGTCCTAGCGGGAGGGGGAAAGGATACGCAGTATTTT
NA	NA	TRBJ2-1	TRBV7-9	14	CASTTQDSYNEQFF	TGTGCCAGCACCACACAGGACTCCTACAATGAGCAGTTCTTC
NA	NA	TRBJ2-3	TRBV29-1	15	CSVEDRKVGPDTQYF	TGCAGCGTTGAAGATCGGAAGGTCGGTCCAGATACGCAGTATTTT
NA	NA	TRBJ1-4	TRBV6-5	15	CASSYSDSLNEKLFF	TGTGCCAGCAGTTACTCAGACAGCTTAAACGAAAAACTGTTTTTT
NA	NA	TRBJ1-1	TRBV9	14	CASSVTPVDTEAFF	TGTGCCAGCAGCGTGACACCGGTTGACACTGAAGCTTTCTTT
TRBD1	NA	TRBJ1-1	TRBV7-9	15	CASSWDRPGNTEAFF	TGTGCCAGCAGCTGGGACAGGCCAGGGAACACTGAAGCTTTCTTT
NA	NA	TRBJ2-1	TRBV6-9	21	CASSSPLGTDGTSGAGNEQFF	TGTGCCAGCAGTTCTCCCCTCGGGACAGACGGTACTAGCGGAGCGGGCAATGAGCAGTTCTTC
NA	NA	TRBJ2-7	TRBV18	13	CASSPAVGYEQYF	TGTGCCAGCTCACCTGCGGTGGGCTACGAGCAGTACTTC
TRBD1	NA	TRBJ1-1	TRBV28	13	CASTPTGGVEAFF	TGTGCCAGCACCCCTACAGGGGGCGTTGAAGCTTTCTTT
NA	NA	TRBJ1-5	TRBV25-1	15	CASSELGRLDQPQHF	TGTGCCAGCAGTGAATTGGGTCGGCTAGATCAGCCCCAGCATTTT
TRBD1	NA	TRBJ2-7	TRBV28	14	CASLPGQGGYEQYF	TGTGCCAGCCTCCCGGGACAGGGAGGGTACGAGCAGTACTTC
TRBD1	NA	TRBJ1-1	TRBV25-1	16	CASSESSGQWGTEAFF	TGTGCCAGCAGTGAATCCTCGGGACAGTGGGGCACTGAAGCTTTCTTT
NA	once	TRBJ2-2	TRBV9	14	CASSVPRVAGELFF	TGTGCCAGCAGCGTACCCCGGGTGGCCGGGGAGCTGTTTTTT
NA	once	TRBJ1-2	TRBV28	14	CASSPTGTNYGYTF	TGTGCCAGCAGCCCGACAGGCACTAACTATGGCTACACCTTC
NA	NA	TRBJ1-1	TRBV29-1	12	CSVAGFVTEAFF	TGCAGCGTTGCAGGGTTCGTCACTGAAGCTTTCTTT
NA	NA	TRBJ2-2	TRBV4-2	16	CASSQDWQRRSGELFF	TGTGCCAGCAGCCAAGATTGGCAGCGAAGATCCGGGGAGCTGTTTTTT
NA	once	TRBJ2-5	TRBV6-6	10	CASRVETQYF	TGTGCCAGCAGGGTGGAGACCCAGTACTTC
NA	NA	TRBJ2-7	TRBV7-2	11	CASSIGTEQYF	TGTGCCAGCAGCATCGGGACAGAGCAGTACTTC
TRBD2	NA	TRBJ2-7	TRBV27	16	CASSTPVAGGPHEQYF	TGTGCCAGCAGTACCCCCGTAGCGGGAGGGCCCCACGAGCAGTACTTC
NA	NA	TRBJ2-7	TRBV18	12	CASNQGSYEQYF	TGTGCCAGCAACCAGGGGTCCTACGAGCAGTACTTC
TRBD2	NA	TRBJ2-2	TRBV19	15	CASLFGGAQPGELFF	TGTGCCAGCCTTTTCGGGGGGGCCCAGCCCGGGGAGCTGTTTTTT
TRBD2	NA	TRBJ2-7	TRBV5-1	15	CASSPGGGTTYEQYF	TGCGCCAGCAGCCCAGGTGGCGGGACTACCTACGAGCAGTACTTC
TRBD1	NA	TRBJ1-1	TRBV4-3	14	CASSKGQMNTEAFF	TGCGCCAGCAGCAAGGGACAGATGAACACTGAAGCTTTCTTT
TRBD2	NA	TRBJ2-1	TRBV18	18	CASSQIGTSGRGYNEQFF	TGTGCCAGCTCACAGATCGGGACTAGCGGGAGGGGGTACAATGAGCAGTTCTTC
NA	NA	TRBJ2-7	TRBV28	12	CASRDPGWEQYF	TGTGCCAGCAGGGACCCCGGGTGGGAGCAGTACTTC
NA	NA	TRBJ2-2	TRBV29-1	11	CSVSRSGELFF	TGCAGCGTTTCCCGCTCCGGGGAGCTGTTTTTT
TRBD1	NA	TRBJ1-2	TRBV9	19	CASSVQVGVGTALNYGYTF	TGTGCCAGCAGCGTACAAGTTGGGGTGGGGACAGCACTTAACTATGGCTACACCTTC
NA	NA	TRBJ2-1	TRBV4-3	16	CASSQGQSLSYNEQFF	TGCGCCAGCAGCCAAGGGCAGTCACTTTCCTACAATGAGCAGTTCTTC
NA	once	TRBJ1-4	TRBV10-3	15	CAISDIQGGNEKLFF	TGTGCCATCAGTGACATACAGGGCGGTAATGAAAAACTGTTTTTT
NA	NA	TRBJ1-4	TRBV28	14	CASSLGGEGEKLFF	TGTGCCAGCAGTTTAGGAGGGGAGGGGGAAAAACTGTTTTTT
TRBD1	NA	TRBJ2-1	TRBV11-1	15	CASSLAGGFYNEQFF	TGTGCCAGCAGCTTGGCAGGGGGCTTCTACAATGAGCAGTTCTTC
TRBD2	NA	TRBJ2-3	TRBV28	15	CASSATGSGRIAQYF	TGTGCCAGCAGCGCTACGGGAAGCGGGAGGATCGCGCAGTATTTT
NA	NA	TRBJ2-5	TRBV6-1	16	CASSALGGPRGETQYF	TGTGCCAGCAGTGCCCTCGGGGGACCTCGGGGGGAGACCCAGTACTTC
TRBD1	NA	TRBJ2-2	TRBV12-5	20	CASGLARGQGLRTSTGELFF	TGTGCTAGTGGTTTGGCCAGGGGACAGGGGTTACGTACGAGCACCGGGGAGCTGTTTTTT
NA	NA	TRBJ2-2	TRBV10-3	15	CAISEFASHTGELFF	TGTGCCATCAGTGAGTTTGCCTCCCACACCGGGGAGCTGTTTTTT
NA	NA	TRBJ2-2	TRBV19	13	CASIRTRLGELFF	TGTGCCAGTATTCGAACCCGCCTCGGGGAGCTGTTTTTT
TRBD1	NA	TRBJ2-7	TRBV2	15	CASSATGVGPYEQYF	TGTGCCAGCAGTGCTACAGGGGTTGGGCCCTACGAGCAGTACTTC
NA	NA	TRBJ2-7	TRBV5-1	15	CASSLLQGIANEQYF	TGCGCCAGCAGCTTGTTGCAGGGAATTGCTAACGAGCAGTACTTC